Listed below are T cell receptor beta chains from one sample, sequenced in a study of neurological immune-mediated disorders. TCRdb re-analysed the 5' RACE reads in MiXCR, keeping a single row per CDR3 protein. The repertoire consists of about 71,000 distinct CDR3 sequences, with roughly 4.3% occurring once and the leading ten covering 6.5% to 7.5%. What was sequenced was PBMCs. All receptors come from a man in his thirties or forties with multiple sclerosis. Each CDR3 is given with its conserved first and last residue. A D gene is named only where the DNA matches it firmly. Size is omitted from some rows. Given values are once, few, many or a class for expanded clones.

cdr3_nt | cdr3_aa | j_call | clone_size | d_call | v_call
TGCGCCAGCAGCTTGGACAGAACGAACACTGAAGCTTTCTTT | CASSLDRTNTEAFF | TRBJ1-1 | many | - | TRBV5-1
TGTGCCAGCAGTTTAGAGAAAGGCGACCAAGAGACCCAGTACTTC | CASSLEKGDQETQYF | TRBJ2-5 | many | - | TRBV12-3/TRBV12-4
TGTGCCAGCAGTGAGGAGGGTAGCTCACCCCTCAACTTT | CASSEEGSSPLNF | TRBJ1-6 | many | - | TRBV25-1
TGTGCCAGCAGTGACTATGCGGGGAACACAGATACGCAGTATTTT | CASSDYAGNTDTQYF | TRBJ2-3 | many | - | TRBV6-1
TGTGCCAGCAGTGAAGTTGGGGACAGGGAGGGAGACTATGGCTACACCTTC | CASSEVGDREGDYGYTF | TRBJ1-2 | - | TRBD1 | TRBV6-1
TGTGCCAGCAGCCAGTCGTTGCAGGCGAGCACAGATACGCAGTATTTT | CASSQSLQASTDTQYF | TRBJ2-3 | few | - | TRBV9
TGTGCCAGCAGTAGGGACCAGATAGAGCAGTTCTTC | CASSRDQIEQFF | TRBJ2-1 | many | - | TRBV6-6
TGTGCCAGCAGCTTGCCCACGGGTTATGGCTACACCTTC | CASSLPTGYGYTF | TRBJ1-2 | - | - | TRBV5-6
TGTGCCAGCAGCTTAGTGGGAGGGGGACTATTAGATACGCAGTATTTT | CASSLVGGGLLDTQYF | TRBJ2-3 | many | - | TRBV7-8
TGTGCCAGCAGCTTGGGGGGAAGGGGTGAAGCTTTCTTT | CASSLGGRGEAFF | TRBJ1-1 | few | - | TRBV7-9
TGTGCCAGCAGCTTAGCGGTGGCAGTCTCCTACAATGAGCAGTTCTTC | CASSLAVAVSYNEQFF | TRBJ2-1 | many | - | TRBV7-8
TGTGCCAGCAGCTTAGGCGGGACAGGGGGCTTGTATGGCTACACCTTC | CASSLGGTGGLYGYTF | TRBJ1-2 | many | TRBD1 | TRBV7-2
TGCAGTGCTAGAAACGTTAATGGGGGGCTCAATCAGCCCCAGCATTTT | CSARNVNGGLNQPQHF | TRBJ1-5 | many | - | TRBV20-1
TGTGCCACCAGCCGAGGACAGGGGGCCGGGGATACGCAGTATTTT | CATSRGQGAGDTQYF | TRBJ2-3 | many | TRBD1 | TRBV24-1
TGTGCCAGCAGCTTAATATCGGCCGATGAGCAGTTCTTC | CASSLISADEQFF | TRBJ2-1 | many | - | TRBV7-3
TGCGCCAGCAGCTTGGTAGGAGACTACAATGAGCAGTTCTTC | CASSLVGDYNEQFF | TRBJ2-1 | many | - | TRBV5-1
TGTGCCAGCTCACTCGGTCATGACACTGAAGCTTTCTTT | CASSLGHDTEAFF | TRBJ1-1 | few | - | TRBV18
TGCAGCGTTGAAGGCGGCCGAACGCAGGACTATGGCTACACCTTC | CSVEGGRTQDYGYTF | TRBJ1-2 | - | - | TRBV29-1
TGTGCCACCAGCGGGGGGGGAAACACCGGGGAGCTGTTTTTT | CATSGGGNTGELFF | TRBJ2-2 | - | TRBD2 | TRBV28
TGCAGTGCTCCTCCCCGAGGGGCTGAAGCTTTCTTT | CSAPPRGAEAFF | TRBJ1-1 | many | - | TRBV20-1
TGCGCCAGCAGCCATGAGGGCGGCTGGGTCTCCGGCTACACCTTC | CASSHEGGWVSGYTF | TRBJ1-2 | many | - | TRBV4-1
TGCAGTGCTAGATCAGCGGGCCACCGGGAGCTGTTTTTT | CSARSAGHRELFF | TRBJ2-2 | few | - | TRBV20-1
TGCAGTGCTAGAGAGGGGGCAACTAATGAAAAACTGTTTTTT | CSAREGATNEKLFF | TRBJ1-4 | few | - | TRBV20-1
TGTGCCATCAGGAGGGGGCTGGAGACCCAGTACTTC | CAIRRGLETQYF | TRBJ2-5 | - | TRBD1 | TRBV10-3
TGTGCCAGCAGCGTAGGAAGCGGGGGGAACCAAGAGACCCAGTACTTC | CASSVGSGGNQETQYF | TRBJ2-5 | many | TRBD2 | TRBV9
TGTGCCAGCAGCGCGACAGTGAACACTGAAGCTTTCTTT | CASSATVNTEAFF | TRBJ1-1 | - | - | TRBV7-7
TGTGCCAGCAGCCGTCGAACTGGCTACACCTTC | CASSRRTGYTF | TRBJ1-2 | many | - | TRBV9
TGTGCCAGCAGCGCCCGGGTGCAGTCGAACACTGAAGCTTTCTTT | CASSARVQSNTEAFF | TRBJ1-1 | - | - | TRBV5-5
TGCAGTGCTAGAGTCATGGGGGGAGGGAAGGGCCAGCCCCAGCATTTT | CSARVMGGGKGQPQHF | TRBJ1-5 | many | - | TRBV20-1